The clone carrying this T cell receptor beta chain showed up many times. The antigen remains unidentified. These data belong to a study of glioma-infiltrating T cells. Points from the study as a whole: Tissue-blood divergence was below expectation in non-neoplastic patients, above in gliomas. CDR3 overlap between tissue and blood was very small.

TCR alpha and beta CDR3 regions were amplified from RNA using iRepertoire nested multiplex PCR. For one-step reverse transcription and amplification, about 85-400 ng of tissue mRNA or PBMC total RNA was used. A single record per CDR3 protein comes from TCRdb applying MiXCR to the multiplex PCR reads. The table lists about 22,000 distinct CDR3 sequences, about 26% of them singletons. Germline CDR1 DFQATT, CDR2 SNEGSKA (reference sequence). The CDR3 length is 15 residues. V was trimmed by 5 bases and J by 7 bases, leaving 18 bases between them. Sequenced input: glioma tissue, nonneoplastic brain tissue, or PBMCs (not recorded which). This sequence joins TRBV20-1 and TRBJ1-6; TRBD1 might be the D (6 bases). The origin of this receptor is a human donor with low-grade glioma or glioblastoma, undergoing nonglioma brain surgery, or in good health (not recorded which). CDR3 sequence reads: CSAFRAGDTNSPLHF. The CDR3 DNA follows: TGCAGTGCTTTCCGGGCTGGGGACACGAATTCACCCCTCCACTTT.